This T cell receptor beta chain was sequenced in a study of shared T cell receptors in the human thymus. Clones were sequenced by immunoSEQ multiplex PCR, and TCRdb holds only the in-frame ones, with some missing. The sample includes 720,000 or so clones, approximately 85% of them seen just once. This clone appeared a single time. The same sample was also studied in work on human thymus T cells. That work contributes: The people who donated were healthy Finnish babies having corrective surgery for congenital heart defects. Obtained as resections during corrective heart surgery, the thymus tissue was then studied. Gene usage for V and J segments appeared biased in thymic and blood repertoires.

This TCR came from a girl in the first two years of life with a congenital heart defect. Sequenced: thymocytes.

The chain's CDR3 is CASKEPRGSYNEQFF. CDR3 sequence (DNA): TGTGCCAGTAAAGAGCCTCGAGGCTCCTACAATGAGCAGTTCTTC. This chain connects TRBV19 to TRBJ2-1; D not certain. The CDR3 has 15 amino acids. In germline, CDR1 is LNHDA, CDR2 SQIVND (reference sequence). Trimming cost V 7 bases and J 0 bases, with 13 bases left between them. Complete variable domain (other parts from reference TRBV19 and TRBJ2-1): DGGITQSPKYLFRKEGQNVTLSCEQNLNHDAMYWYRQDPGQGLRLIYYSQIVNDFQKGDIAEGYSVSREKKESFPLTVTSAQKNPTAFYLCASKEPRGSYNEQFFGPGTRLTVL.